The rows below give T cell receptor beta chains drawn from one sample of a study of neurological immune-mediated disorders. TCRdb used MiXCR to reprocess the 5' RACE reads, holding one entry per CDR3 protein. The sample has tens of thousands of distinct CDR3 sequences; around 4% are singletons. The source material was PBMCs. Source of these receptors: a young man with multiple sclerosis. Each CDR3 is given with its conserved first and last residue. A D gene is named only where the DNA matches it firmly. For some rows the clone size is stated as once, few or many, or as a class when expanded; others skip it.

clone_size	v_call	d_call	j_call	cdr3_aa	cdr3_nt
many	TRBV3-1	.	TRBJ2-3	CASQGGPSDTQYF	TGTGCCAGTCAAGGGGGGCCTTCGGATACGCAGTATTTT
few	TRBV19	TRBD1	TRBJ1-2	CASRVTSTGGSGYGYTF	TGTGCCAGCCGCGTCACCTCAACAGGGGGCTCTGGCTATGGCTACACCTTC
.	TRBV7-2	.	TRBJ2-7	CASSEGAGNPTYEQYF	TGTGCCAGCAGCGAAGGGGCAGGCAATCCCACCTACGAGCAGTACTTC
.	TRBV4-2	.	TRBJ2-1	CASSQDLDSNNEQFF	TGTGCCAGCAGCCAAGATCTCGACAGCAACAATGAGCAGTTCTTC
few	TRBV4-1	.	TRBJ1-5	CASSQDWGTKNQPQHF	TGCGCCAGCAGCCAAGATTGGGGGACGAAAAATCAGCCCCAGCATTTT
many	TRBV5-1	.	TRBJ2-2	CASSRTVTGELFF	TGCGCCAGCAGCCGGACAGTCACCGGGGAGCTGTTTTTT
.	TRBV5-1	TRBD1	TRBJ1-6	CASSLRGQLSSPLNF	TGCGCCAGCAGCTTAAGGGGGCAGTTGAGTTCACCCCTCAACTTT
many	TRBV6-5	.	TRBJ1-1	CASSDRNTEAFF	TGTGCCAGCAGTGACAGGAACACTGAAGCTTTCTTT
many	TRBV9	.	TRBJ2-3	CASSVAGGSTDTQYF	TGTGCCAGCAGCGTAGCGGGCGGTAGCACAGATACGCAGTATTTT
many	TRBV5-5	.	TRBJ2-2	CASRPPGQGMGELFF	TGTGCCAGCAGACCCCCGGGACAAGGGATGGGGGAGCTGTTTTTT
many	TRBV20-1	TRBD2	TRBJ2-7	CSVSGGGNYEQYF	TGCAGTGTTTCTGGCGGGGGGAACTACGAGCAGTACTTC
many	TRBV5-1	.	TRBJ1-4	CASSLPEDGAKKLFF	TGCGCCAGCAGCTTGCCAGAGGACGGTGCTAAAAAACTGTTTTTT
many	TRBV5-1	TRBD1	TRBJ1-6	CASSPFGQGYGSTTNSPLHF	TGCGCCAGCAGCCCCTTTGGACAGGGGTATGGCTCTACTACAAATTCACCCCTCCACTTT
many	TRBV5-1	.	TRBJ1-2	CASSFLGEGYGYTF	TGCGCCAGCAGCTTCCTAGGGGAGGGCTATGGCTACACCTTC
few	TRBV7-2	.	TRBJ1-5	CASSSLTYQPQHF	TGTGCCAGCAGCTCCCTTACCTATCAGCCCCAGCATTTT
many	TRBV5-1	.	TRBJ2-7	CASSLESSYEQYF	TGCGCCAGCAGCTTGGAAAGCAGCTACGAGCAGTACTTC
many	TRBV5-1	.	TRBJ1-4	CASSLGGTTMDEKLFF	TGCGCCAGCAGCTTGGGGGGGACGACAATGGATGAAAAACTGTTTTTT
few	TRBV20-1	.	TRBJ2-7	CSARGQVGEQYF	TGCAGTGCTAGAGGACAGGTAGGCGAGCAGTACTTC
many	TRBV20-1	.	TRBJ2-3	CSARDPDTQYF	TGCAGTGCTAGAGATCCCGATACGCAGTATTTT
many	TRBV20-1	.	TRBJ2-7	CSARDMGEQYF	TGCAGTGCTAGAGATATGGGTGAGCAGTACTTC
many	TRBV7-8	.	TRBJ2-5	CASSLPFRAGQETQYF	TGTGCCAGCAGCCTACCTTTCAGGGCCGGACAAGAGACCCAGTACTTC
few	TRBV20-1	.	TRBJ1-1	CSALWAEAFF	TGCAGTGCCCTTTGGGCTGAAGCTTTCTTT
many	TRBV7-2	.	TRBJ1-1	CASSPQGLEAFF	TGTGCCAGCAGCCCGCAGGGGTTGGAAGCTTTCTTT
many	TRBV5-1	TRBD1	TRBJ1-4	CASSLAGTGSEKLFF	TGCGCCAGCAGCTTGGCGGGGACAGGGAGTGAAAAACTGTTTTTT
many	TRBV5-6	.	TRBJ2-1	CASSFDVGGLRTQFF	TGTGCCAGCAGCTTCGATGTGGGGGGGCTTAGGACGCAGTTCTTC
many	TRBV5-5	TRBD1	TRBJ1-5	CASSVGQRNQPQHF	TGTGCCAGCAGCGTGGGACAGAGGAATCAGCCCCAGCATTTT